These T cell receptor beta chains were read from a single sample in a study of regulatory and conventional T cells in RAG deficiency. Profiling relied on immunoSEQ multiplex PCR, and the TCRdb table lists in-frame clones only, not all of them. The sample consists of just over 6,500 clones, roughly 82% of them appearing once. This sample was shared with a second study, whose subject was regulatory T cells.

Input material: CD8+ T cells sorted from blood. These receptors all come from a human donor in good health. The conserved cysteine and the conserved F or W are not part of the CDR3 here. Fields, in order: J gene, V gene, CDR3 length, CDR3 protein.

>TRBJ1-6|TRBV6-1|13
ASSKTGGSGSPLH
>TRBJ1-4|TRBV30|9
AWAEGEKLF
>TRBJ1-1|TRBV6-5|10
ASTNEGFEAF
>TRBJ2-7|TRBV19|12
ASSIDPYDYEQY
>TRBJ2-1|TRBV29-1|11
SAGGASYNEQF
>TRBJ2-3|TRBV5-1|14
ASSTGEGVGTDTQY
>TRBJ2-3|TRBV7-9|13
ASSLDLGGRDTQY
>TRBJ2-5|TRBV11-1|11
ASSLAVTETQY
>TRBJ2-5|TRBV4-2|16
ASSQDPLSGGYQETQY
>TRBJ2-4|TRBV15|14
ATSRDRAEAKNIQY
>TRBJ1-6|TRBV2|14
ASSEGGGYYNSPLH
>TRBJ2-3|TRBV12-2|15
ASRLANPGGAIDTQY
>TRBJ1-2|TRBV4-2|13
ASSQQTGGGYGYT
>TRBJ2-3|TRBV5-1|16
ASSLVRWDREILDTQY
>TRBJ2-3|TRBV6-4|13
ASSRHGEGTDTQY
>TRBJ2-5|TRBV21-1|17
ASSKLGSLLAGAEETQY
>TRBJ1-1|TRBV11-3|11
ASSLRGGTEAF
>TRBJ1-2|TRBV7-6|12
ASSVYRAKGGYT
>TRBJ2-6|TRBV12-5|14
ASGQGGTSGANVLT
>TRBJ1-3|TRBV28|15
ASSFPGQGNSGNTIY
>TRBJ2-3|TRBV11-3|10
ASSSGTDTQY
>TRBJ1-4|TRBV6-6|12
ASSLHTLNEKLF